This TCR beta chain was recorded in a study of blood T cells in healthy people across ages. Germline lookup yields CDR1 MDHEN and CDR2 SYDVKM. Trimming left V 7 bases short and J 4 bases short, with 12 bases between. This CDR3 comprises 13 residues. The authors ran a second PCR of roughly 6 to 12 cycles using a sample-barcoded 5' primer and a J-beta primer mix. TCRdb reprocessed the 5' RACE reads with MiXCR, giving one entry per CDR3 protein. The table has 1.5 million or so distinct CDR3 sequences, about 42% seen once. This clonotype was observed a single time. The sequence was obtained from a woman aged 18-35 years in good health. The sequenced sample consisted of blood. The gene calls are TRBV28 and TRBJ2-3, with no clear D. The CDR3 here is CASISWVADTQYF. CDR3 sequence (DNA): TGTGCCAGCATCTCCTGGGTGGCAGATACGCAGTATTTT. Looking up the rest from reference TRBV28 and TRBJ2-3 gives the full variable domain: DVKVTQSSRYLVKRTGEKVFLECVQDMDHENMFWYRQDPGLGLRLIYFSYDVKMKEKGDIPEGYSVSREKKERFSLILESASTNQTSMYLCASISWVADTQYFGPGTRLTVL.